This is a list of T cell receptor beta chains from one sample in a study of monozygotic twins with inflammatory bowel disease. TCRdb reanalyzed the 5' RACE reads and collapses them to one entry per CDR3 protein, without DNA. This sample's clone table lists a few hundred thousand distinct CDR3 sequences. Material for sequencing was blood. The receptors here all came from a human donor with ulcerative colitis or Crohn's disease, or a healthy co-twin of an affected twin (not recorded which). The CDR3 runs from the conserved cysteine through the conserved F or W.

TRBJ2-3	TRBV20-1	CSAHSGFGRDTQYF
TRBJ2-3	TRBV7-9	CASSLASDRDPYTQYF
TRBJ2-7	TRBV5-6	CASSSSQRTGGRLEQYF
TRBJ1-1	TRBV6-5	CASSYDRGPNTEAFF
TRBJ1-2	TRBV20-1	CSARELDSHYGYTF
TRBJ2-2	TRBV21-1	CASNGRGTGELFF
TRBJ1-2	TRBV3-1	CASSLDVQYGYTF
TRBJ2-2	TRBV20-1	CSARDGGSLNTGELFF
TRBJ2-7	TRBV20-1	CSARLSGTNEQYF
TRBJ2-1	TRBV5-4	CASSLLAGEENEQFF
TRBJ2-7	TRBV5-6	CASSLMGGEQYF
TRBJ2-7	TRBV6-5	CASSYSGAETAEQYF
TRBJ2-5	TRBV20-1	CSATASRGGVETQYF
TRBJ1-2	TRBV3-1	CASSQDGGLRYGYTF
TRBJ2-7	TRBV21-1	CASSKKGHYEQYF
TRBJ2-5	TRBV7-2	CASSLGAGEETQYF
TRBJ1-2	TRBV7-9	CASSADRGRDNYGYTF
TRBJ2-1	TRBV5-6	CASSWDDNEQFF
TRBJ2-1	TRBV6-2/TRBV6-3	CASSYWREGPYNEQFF
TRBJ1-5	TRBV12-3/TRBV12-4	CASSRSAGGNQPQHF
TRBJ2-7	TRBV7-9	CASSPRAKPYEQYF
TRBJ1-6	TRBV4-3	CASSRTDTGANNSPLHF
TRBJ1-2	TRBV6-1	CASSEEQGNYGYTF
TRBJ2-7	TRBV12-3/TRBV12-4	CASSFTGGGGEQYF
TRBJ1-1	TRBV18	CASSPLSGGRRNTEAFF
TRBJ1-2	TRBV29-1	CSVAGAGGYTF
TRBJ2-7	TRBV12-3/TRBV12-4	CASSFEEGAAYEQYF